This entry lists 18 T cell receptor beta chains sequenced from one sample in a study of T-cell memory formation after mild COVID-19. MiXCR was run by TCRdb on the 5' RACE reads, yielding one entry per CDR3 protein. The data hold 310,000 or so distinct CDR3 sequences, with 15% observed a single time. The sequencing input was PBMCs or a T cell subset sorted from them (not recorded which). These receptors originate from a man between 18 and 35 years old who had mild COVID-19 (a few samples of this study predate the infection). Cell type and time point are not known.

The rearrangement links TRBV20-1 to TRBJ1-1; D is ambiguous. Between the trimmed V and J ends, which lost 0 bases and 3 bases, there was a span of 14 bases. The CDR3 covers 15 residues. Germline assignment: CDR1 DFQATT and CDR2 SNEGSKA (reference sequence). As DNA, the CDR3 is TGCAGTGCTAGAGATCGAAAGGTCGGGGACACTGAAGCTTTCTTT. Its translation: CSARDRKVGDTEAFF.

V is TRBV7-8 and J is TRBJ2-3; either TRBD1 or TRBD2 may supply D (7 bases each). In germline, CDR1 is SGHVS, CDR2 FQNEAQ. Trimming left V 1 base short and J 1 base short, with 12 bases between. CDR3 length equals 16 residues. The CDR3 coding sequence is TGTGCCAGCAGCTTAGAGGGGGCGGGGGGCACAGATACGCAGTATTTT. The encoded protein is CASSLEGAGGTDTQYF.

The rearrangement links TRBV9 to TRBJ2-1; TRBD2 aligns across 8 bases. This CDR3 is built from 13 residues. The V gene's germline CDR1 is SGDLS and CDR2 YYNGEE. J was trimmed by 6 bases and V by 7 bases; bases with no gene match: 6. CDR3 sequence: CASAGLVGNEQFF. The CDR3 DNA reads TGTGCCAGCGCGGGACTAGTTGGCAATGAGCAGTTCTTC.

This clonotype was observed a handful of times. The genes are TRBV4-2 and TRBJ2-5; D not certain. The germline V gene encodes CDR1 LGHNA and CDR2 YNFKEQ. The CDR3 runs to 15 residues. The V and J ends lost 0 bases and 9 bases respectively, with 17 bases between them. CDR3 sequence: CASSQESRTTQSQYF. CDR3 DNA: TGTGCCAGCAGCCAAGAGAGCAGGACGACGCAGTCCCAGTACTTC.

This clonotype was seen at least ten times. This rearrangement joins TRBV5-1 to TRBJ1-1, with D unresolved. Trimming cost V 1 base and J 2 bases, with 9 bases left between them. Per germline, CDR1 SGHRS and CDR2 YFSETQ. The CDR3 sequence is 14 residues long. The CDR3 DNA reads as TGCGCCAGCAGCTTGTCGGCAGCTAACACTGAAGCTTTCTTT. Protein sequence: CASSLSAANTEAFF.

The rearrangement links TRBV11-2 to TRBJ2-1; D is perhaps TRBD1 or TRBD2 (5 bases each). From germline, CDR1 is SGHAT and CDR2 FQNNGV. V lost 4 bases and J 2 bases, leaving 12 bases between the germline ends. The CDR3 is 15 residues long. CDR3 protein: CASSSPGRTYNEQFF. In DNA, the CDR3 is TGTGCCAGCAGCTCCCCGGGACGCACCTACAATGAGCAGTTCTTC.

V usage is TRBV12-3 or TRBV12-4 and J usage is TRBJ2-5; 10 bases agree with TRBD1. The CDR3 runs to 17 residues. V was clipped by 5 bases and J by 5 bases; unmatched bases: 14. CDR3 nucleotide sequence: TGTGCCAGCAGTAAGTTATCGGACAGGGGGGTCCTGGAGACCCAGTACTTC. It translates to CASSKLSDRGVLETQYF.

The chain recombines TRBV20-1 with TRBJ2-2; no clear D gene. The CDR3 consists of 13 residues. Germline V gene sequence: CDR1 DFQATT, CDR2 SNEGSKA (reference sequence). V was shortened by 4 bases and J by 2 bases, with 8 bases between the two germline ends. The CDR3 DNA sequence: TGCAGTGCTACCTCACGAAACACCGGGGAGCTGTTTTTT. Amino acids: CSATSRNTGELFF.

The V call is TRBV18, the J call TRBJ2-7; the D gene is possibly TRBD2 (5 bases). Germline-derived CDR1 and CDR2 are KGHSH and LQKENI. The V end lost 0 bases, the J end lost 6 bases, and 12 bases lay between the germline ends. The CDR3 has 14 residues. CDR3 sequence reads: CASSPPPPGSEQYF. CDR3 DNA sequence: TGTGCCAGCTCACCACCCCCCCCGGGATCCGAGCAGTACTTC.

The chain employs TRBV6-5 and TRBJ2-2; D not resolved. V was clipped by 7 bases and J by 7 bases, with 7 bases between them. Germline V gives CDR1 MNHEY, CDR2 SVGAGI. The CDR3 extends over 11 amino acids. The DNA of the CDR3 is TGTGCCAGCACCGGTGGCGGGGAGCTGTTTTTT. Translating gives CASTGGGELFF.

DNA of the CDR3: TGCGCCAGCAGCTTGGTCGGCAGGGATGAAAAACTGTTTTTT. Its translation is CASSLVGRDEKLFF. The chain links TRBV5-1 to TRBJ1-4, with D possibly matching TRBD1 (5 bases). The CDR3 loop spans 14 amino acids. CDR1 is SGHRS, CDR2 YFSETQ, per germline. V was clipped by 0 bases and J by 6 bases, with 9 bases between them.

In its sample, this clonotype was seen many times. The CDR3 coding sequence is TGTGCCAGCAGCTTAGGGTGGGGGAACACTGAAGCTTTCTTT. This encodes CASSLGWGNTEAFF. V usage is TRBV7-2 and J usage is TRBJ1-1; D not certain. The CDR3 is made up of 14 amino acids. The V gene's germline CDR1 is SGHTA and CDR2 FQGNSA. V lost 1 base, J lost 1 base, and 7 bases lay in between.

V and J are TRBV7-2 and TRBJ1-1; 8 nucleotides agree with TRBD1. CDR1 is SGHTA, CDR2 FQGNSA, per germline. The CDR3 spans 15 residues. The junction had 8 bases not matched to a gene; V was cut back by 4 bases and J by 4 bases. The CDR3 is CASSWDRSYGTEAFF. The CDR3 nucleotides are TGTGCCAGCAGCTGGGACAGGAGTTATGGCACTGAAGCTTTCTTT.

This clonotype appeared many times. The chain has TRBV5-8 and TRBJ2-5, with D perhaps matching TRBD2 (5 bases). The CDR3 totals 15 residues. In germline, CDR1 is SGHTS, CDR2 YDEGEE. V was pared by 4 bases and J by 2 bases, with 15 bases between. CDR3: CASSKSSGDQETQYF. The DNA of the CDR3 is TGTGCCAGCAGCAAGTCCTCCGGGGATCAAGAGACCCAGTACTTC.

This clonotype occurred a few times. The CDR3 loop reads CASRRDVTGELFF. The CDR3 bases are TGCGCCAGCCGCCGGGACGTCACCGGGGAGCTGTTTTTT. The rearrangement links TRBV5-1 to TRBJ2-2, with D perhaps TRBD1 or TRBD2 (5 bases each). The CDR3 contains 13 residues. The V gene's germline CDR1 is SGHRS and CDR2 YFSETQ. V was cut by 7 bases and J by 4 bases, with 11 bases left in between.

The chain is built from TRBV10-3 and TRBJ1-1, with TRBD1 matching 9 bases. CDR3 size: 15 residues. V lost 4 bases to trimming and J lost 1 base; unmatched junction nucleotides: 4. Germline CDR1 and CDR2: ENHRY and SYGVKD. CDR3 loop: CAISATGGGNTEAFF. The CDR3 DNA is TGTGCCATCAGTGCAACAGGGGGCGGGAACACTGAAGCTTTCTTT.

This clonotype appeared a few times. The rearrangement uses TRBV6-2 or TRBV6-3 and TRBJ2-1; 8 bases match TRBD1. V was clipped by 6 bases and J by 7 bases; unmatched bases: 8. From germline, CDR1 is MNHEY and CDR2 SVGEGT. The CDR3 contains 14 residues. This CDR3 is CASRRIDRGNEQFF. The CDR3 coding sequence is TGTGCCAGCAGGCGAATCGACAGGGGAAATGAGCAGTTCTTC.

This clonotype came up a few times. CDR3 protein: CASSPGRSYGYTF. The CDR3 bases are TGTGCCAGCAGTCCGGGCCGGTCCTATGGCTACACCTTC. This sequence joins TRBV12-3 or TRBV12-4 and TRBJ1-2; unclear D gene. Trimming pared 5 bases from V and 4 bases from J, leaving 11 bases between. The CDR3 consists of 13 residues.